These T cell receptor beta chains were read from a single sample in a study of cytomegalovirus exposure and HLA in healthy donors. Libraries were prepared by immunoSEQ multiplex PCR; TCRdb keeps only in-frame clonotypes and omits some of them. The sample carries roughly 180,000 clones, 84% recorded once. The sequencing input was PBMCs. The source of these receptors is a man aged 30-40 years in good health and CMV-seronegative. Both conserved end residues are part of each CDR3. The D gene is left open where the match is weak. Only some rows state a clone size, as once, few, many or a class for expanded clones.

>TRBD1|-|TRBJ2-7|TRBV2
TGTGCCAACAGATCGGGACAGGGTCCCTACGAGCAGTACTTC
CANRSGQGPYEQYF
>TRBD1|-|TRBJ1-4|TRBV5-1
TGCGCCAGCAGCCTCCGGGACAGAAGTGAAAAACTGTTTTTT
CASSLRDRSEKLFF
>TRBD2|-|TRBJ2-3|TRBV2
TGTGCCAGCAGGCCTAGCGGGAGAGACACGCAGTATTTT
CASRPSGRDTQYF
>-|-|TRBJ2-7|TRBV13
TGTGCCAGCAGCTCGATCCCGCGGGACGGAAACTACGAGCAGTACTTC
CASSSIPRDGNYEQYF
>-|-|TRBJ2-7|TRBV27
TGTGCCAGCAGCCCCCCTCGGACAGTTTCCACCTACGAGCAGTACTTC
CASSPPRTVSTYEQYF
>-|-|TRBJ2-3|TRBV19
TGTGCCAGTAGGCAGGGGGGTGCAGATACGCAGTATTTT
CASRQGGADTQYF
>-|-|TRBJ1-5|TRBV2
TGTGCCAGCAGGGATACGCTCGGGAGTAGCAATCAGCCCCAGCATTTT
CASRDTLGSSNQPQHF
>-|-|TRBJ1-1|TRBV5-1
TGCGCCAGCACCGGACAGAGAGAAGCTTTCTTT
CASTGQREAFF
>-|-|TRBJ2-2|TRBV12-5
TGTGCTAGTGGTTTGGTACTTGGGACTTACACCGGGGAGCTGTTTTTT
CASGLVLGTYTGELFF
>TRBD2|-|TRBJ2-1|TRBV7-9
TGTGCCAGCAGCTTAGTTGGGACTAGCGTAGACAATGAGCAGTTCTTC
CASSLVGTSVDNEQFF
>-|-|TRBJ1-1|TRBV5-6
TGTGCCAGCAGCCCCCTGGGGCTCACTGAAGCTTTCTTT
CASSPLGLTEAFF
>-|-|TRBJ1-1|TRBV30
TGTGCCTGGAGCGCCTACCGACAGGTTCTAAAAGCTTTCTTT
CAWSAYRQVLKAFF
>-|-|TRBJ1-2|TRBV28
TGTGCCAGCAGCACAGGTCGGAACTATGGCTACACCTTC
CASSTGRNYGYTF
>TRBD2|few|TRBJ2-1|TRBV6-4
TGTGCCAGCAGCTCTAGCGGGGGAGGGGATGAGCAGTTCTTC
CASSSSGGGDEQFF
>-|-|TRBJ2-4|TRBV5-1
TGCGCCAGCAGCCTCGATTGGGGGCGAAACATTCAGTACTTC
CASSLDWGRNIQYF
>-|-|TRBJ2-7|TRBV21-1
TGTGCCAGCGCAACCGGGACTAGCGGGGGCTACGAGCAGTACTTC
CASATGTSGGYEQYF
>TRBD2|-|TRBJ2-3|TRBV18
TGTGCCAGCTCACCACCGGGACTAGCGGGAGCCCGAGATACGCAGTATTTT
CASSPPGLAGARDTQYF
>TRBD2|-|TRBJ2-5|TRBV10-3
TGTGCCATCAGTGAGTCGGGAGGGAACCAAGAGACCCAGTACTTC
CAISESGGNQETQYF
>-|-|TRBJ2-7|TRBV27
TGTGCCAGCAGGCTCAGGGGAAACTACGAGCAGTACTTC
CASRLRGNYEQYF
>-|-|TRBJ2-5|TRBV28
TGTGCCAGCAGCCAGTGGACAGACCAAGAGACCCAGTACTTC
CASSQWTDQETQYF
>TRBD1|-|TRBJ2-1|TRBV7-8
TGTGCCAGCAGCTCGGACAGGGTTATCTACAATGAGCAGTTCTTC
CASSSDRVIYNEQFF
>-|-|TRBJ2-1|TRBV6-5
TGTGCCAGCAGTTACGGAGGGGATGAGCAGTTCTTC
CASSYGGDEQFF
>TRBD1|-|TRBJ1-4|TRBV10-3
TGTGCCAGTCGACAGGGTGCAACTAATGAAAAACTGTTTTTT
CASRQGATNEKLFF
>-|-|TRBJ1-1|TRBV25-1
TGTGCCAGCAGTGAATTAGGGGGAAAGTCGAACACTGAAGCTTTCTTT
CASSELGGKSNTEAFF
>-|-|TRBJ1-2|TRBV7-9
TGTGCCAGCAGCTTAGGGACTCCGGCAGAGGACTACACCTTC
CASSLGTPAEDYTF
>-|-|TRBJ1-1|TRBV4-1
TGCGCCAGCAGCCAGGGGGGGTCGAACACTGAAGCTTTCTTT
CASSQGGSNTEAFF
>-|few|TRBJ2-1|TRBV5-4
TGTGCCAGCAGCTGGGCGGGGGCACAGGATGAGCAGTTCTTC
CASSWAGAQDEQFF
>-|-|TRBJ1-3|TRBV10-3
TGTGCCATCAGTGAGAAAACAGGTTACTCTGGAAACACCATATATTTT
CAISEKTGYSGNTIYF
>-|-|TRBJ1-3|TRBV19
TGTGCCAGTACCTCGGGTTTGGCGCCTGGAAACACCATATATTTT
CASTSGLAPGNTIYF
>TRBD1|-|TRBJ2-2|TRBV4-3
TGCGCCAGCAGCCAAGAGGTGCGGAGGACAGGTCTCCTCCCTTACACCGGGGAGCTGTTTTTT
CASSQEVRRTGLLPYTGELFF
>TRBD1|-|TRBJ2-3|TRBV19
TGTGCCAGTGGGACAGGGGTCACAGATACGCAGTATTTT
CASGTGVTDTQYF
>TRBD2|few|TRBJ2-4|TRBV7-2
TGTGCCAGCAGCTCAAACCCTAGCGGTATTCAGTACTTC
CASSSNPSGIQYF
>-|-|TRBJ2-2|TRBV5-4
TGTGCCAGCAGCTTTTCCGAGCACAGTGGGGAGCTGTTTTTT
CASSFSEHSGELFF
>-|-|TRBJ2-3|TRBV7-9
TGTGCCAGCACCCCCGCGGATACACCGCAGTATTTT
CASTPADTPQYF
>-|-|TRBJ1-3|TRBV20-1
TGCAGTGCTAGAGATCGGTCCACCATATATTTT
CSARDRSTIYF
>-|-|TRBJ2-7|TRBV4-1
TGCGCCAGCAGTCCTGACTACTACGAGCAGTACTTC
CASSPDYYEQYF
>-|-|TRBJ1-3|TRBV15
TGTGCCACAGCTCGCGATGGGGAGGACACCATATATTTT
CATARDGEDTIYF
>TRBD2|-|TRBJ2-7|TRBV11-3
TGTGCCAGCAGCCCGGGACTAGCGGGAGCATACGAGCAGTACTTC
CASSPGLAGAYEQYF
>TRBD1|-|TRBJ2-3|TRBV19
TGTGCCAGTAGTATCACGGAAACAGGGGCAGATACGCAGTATTTT
CASSITETGADTQYF
>TRBD1|-|TRBJ1-6|TRBV7-9
TGTGCCAGCAGCCTTACAGGGGGAGATAATTCACCCCTCCACTTT
CASSLTGGDNSPLHF
>-|-|TRBJ2-3|TRBV7-9
TGTGCCAGCCCCATTCCAGAATCGCAGTATTTT
CASPIPESQYF
>TRBD1|-|TRBJ1-1|TRBV23-1
TGCGCCAGCAGTCAATCTGAGACAGGGGGACCCGAAGCTTTCTTT
CASSQSETGGPEAFF
>TRBD2|-|TRBJ2-2|TRBV19
TGTGCCAGTAGTCCTATCAGGACTAGCGGGGGGGCGGGCACCGGGGAGCTGTTTTTT
CASSPIRTSGGAGTGELFF
>TRBD1|-|TRBJ2-3|TRBV7-8
TGTGCCAGCAGCTTAGTCGGTACCGGGACAGGGGACGATACGCAGTATTTT
CASSLVGTGTGDDTQYF
>TRBD1|-|TRBJ2-2|TRBV10-1
TGCGCCAGCAGTGAGTCGCGGGGACAGGGGAACACCGGGGAGCTGTTTTTT
CASSESRGQGNTGELFF
>-|-|TRBJ1-3|TRBV6-1
TGTGCCAGCACTTTCCGGGACACGAGAAACACCATATATTTT
CASTFRDTRNTIYF
>TRBD2|-|TRBJ2-2|TRBV5-1
TGCGCCAGCAGCTTGACTAGCGGAGGGAACACCGGGGAGCTGTTTTTT
CASSLTSGGNTGELFF
>TRBD2|-|TRBJ2-1|TRBV11-3
TGTGCCAGCAGCCCTCAGCGGGAGGGCCGGGGTGAGCAGTTCTTC
CASSPQREGRGEQFF
>TRBD2|few|TRBJ2-2|TRBV4-2
TGTGCCAGCAGCCCAAGCGGGGGGAACACCGGGGAGCTGTTTTTT
CASSPSGGNTGELFF
>-|-|TRBJ2-5|TRBV13
TGTGCCAGCAGCGTACAGGGTTTGCGAGAGACCCAGTACTTC
CASSVQGLRETQYF
>TRBD1|few|TRBJ1-3|TRBV5-1
TGCGCCAGCAGCTTGTACGGACAGGACTCTGGAAACACCATATATTTT
CASSLYGQDSGNTIYF
>TRBD1|-|TRBJ2-3|TRBV2
TGTGCCACCCGGGACAGGGGAAGGGCAGATACGCAGTATTTT
CATRDRGRADTQYF
>-|-|TRBJ2-7|TRBV5-1
TGCGCCAGCAGCTTGGGGCAGGGGCCACGGGACGGTCAATACGAGCAGTACTTC
CASSLGQGPRDGQYEQYF
>-|-|TRBJ2-5|TRBV19
TGTGCCAGTAGTATATTTCTCGGGGAGACCCAGTACTTC
CASSIFLGETQYF
>TRBD1|-|TRBJ2-7|TRBV10-3
TGTGCCATCAGTGAGTCGAAGGCCCGGCAGGGGGCAAACGAGCAGTACTTC
CAISESKARQGANEQYF
>-|-|TRBJ1-2|TRBV2
TGTGCCAGCAGTACGGACAGATATGGCTACACCTTC
CASSTDRYGYTF
>-|-|TRBJ2-7|TRBV18
TGTGCCAGCTCACCGGAAACTAGCCCCCAGCAGTACTTC
CASSPETSPQQYF